This entry features one TCR beta chain sequence. Authors' data handling: Amplification of reference gene primers provided the estimated nucleated cell counts. Using immunoSEQ multiplex PCR, the repertoire was profiled, and TCRdb retains in-frame clones only, with some absent. D and trimming were read from the DNA, whereas the V and J calls and clone size are those reported in that table. Of about 160,000 clones in the sample, around 84% were seen once. This CDR3 is built from 14 residues. V lost 8 bases, J lost 5 bases, and 4 bases stayed unmatched. Germline CDR1 and CDR2: SGHAT and FQNNGV. These data originate in a study of blood T cell repertoires in COVID-19. Study at large: COVID-19 samples collected from the United States, Italy and Spain covered acute and convalescent phases.

Participant-reported clinical history was the basis for cohort assignment. What the recovered Cohort 3 donors had was two negative PCRs, clearance, or symptom resolution. The chain couples TRBV11-2 to TRBJ2-3; TRBD2 aligns across 13 bases. This TCR derives from a man aged 35 to 55 who had recovered from COVID-19. Sample: PBMCs or T cells enriched from blood (not recorded which). CDR3 loop: CASGTSGVGDTQYF. Written as DNA, the CDR3 is TGTGCCAGCGGGACTAGCGGGGTTGGAGATACGCAGTATTTT.